The clone carrying this T cell receptor beta chain was seen at least ten times. One end of the junction fails to match germline, which may point to a read error. This sample stems from a study of Graves' ophthalmopathy and Graves' hyperthyroidism. RNA served as the template for amplifying TCR beta CDR3 regions. First-round RT-PCR with HTBI primers preceded a second-round multiplex PCR. From the multiplex PCR reads, TCRdb called clonotypes with MiXCR, one entry per CDR3 protein. The table has 600,000 to 650,000 distinct CDR3 sequences, 22% seen once. The CDR3 runs 15 residues. CDR1 SGHRS and CDR2 YFSETQ come from the germline V gene.

This sequence originates from a woman between 18 and 29 years old with stable Graves' hyperthyroidism. Some clones in this sample may be carry-over from other donors' samples. Sequenced: peripheral blood. V is TRBV5-1 and J is TRBJ2-2, with D perhaps matching TRBD2 (5 bases). The CDR3 protein is CASSLATANTGELFF. The CDR3 DNA reads TGTGCCAGCAGTTTAGCGACGGCGAACACCGGGGAGCTGTTTTTT.